These T cell receptor beta chains were read from a single sample in a study of glioma-infiltrating T cells. MiXCR, run by TCRdb on the multiplex PCR reads, gives a single entry per CDR3 protein. The sample lists roughly 350,000 distinct CDR3 sequences; 41% were seen once. The sequencing input was glioma tissue, nonneoplastic brain tissue, or PBMCs (not recorded which). These receptors were collected from a human donor with low-grade glioma or glioblastoma, undergoing nonglioma brain surgery, or in good health (not recorded which). The CDR3 runs from the conserved cysteine through the conserved F or W. A D gene is named only where the DNA matches it firmly. Size is stated for part of the rows, as once, few or many counts, or as a class when the clone is expanded.

. | TRBJ1-5 | TRBV6-6 | . | TGTGCCAGCAGTTACTCTTCCAGCAATCACCCCCGGCATTTT | CASSYSSSNHPRHF
. | TRBJ2-3 | TRBV19 | few | TGTGCCAGTAGTATAGATGGCTTACCCCCCCCCACAGATACGCAGTATTTT | CASSIDGLPPPTDTQYF
. | TRBJ1-5 | TRBV6-1 | . | TGTGCCAGCAGTGAGATTTCATGGGGGACACCCCAGCATTTT | CASSEISWGTPQHF
. | TRBJ2-5 | TRBV29-1 | . | TGCAGCGTTGAAATTGGGGGAGACAGGCCTCAAGAGACCCAGTACTTC | CSVEIGGDRPQETQYF
. | TRBJ1-5 | TRBV4-3 | few | TGCGCCAGCAGCCAAGATCGGCGGCAGCCCCAGCATTTT | CASSQDRRQPQHF
. | TRBJ2-7 | TRBV11-2 | . | TGTGCCAGCAGCTTACGGGGAACAGGGACAACCTACGAGCAGTACTTC | CASSLRGTGTTYEQYF
. | TRBJ2-5 | TRBV4-1 | . | TGCGCCAGCAGCCCGTACCAAAGGGAAGAGACCCAGTACTTC | CASSPYQREETQYF
TRBD2 | TRBJ2-1 | TRBV5-4 | . | TGTGCCAGCAGCTTGCGGACTAGCGGGAGGGATCATTCATTCAATGAGCAGTTCTTC | CASSLRTSGRDHSFNEQFF
. | TRBJ2-7 | TRBV7-9 | . | TGTGCCAGCAGCCTCGGACTGGTATCCTACGAGCAGTACTTC | CASSLGLVSYEQYF
. | TRBJ2-7 | TRBV4-3 | . | TGCGCCAGCAGCCACCGAGCGGAGCCCTACCCTGGCGATCAGTACTTC | CASSHRAEPYPGDQYF
TRBD2 | TRBJ2-3 | TRBV20-1 | few | TGCAGTGCTAGAGACAGCGGGAGGGGAGACACAGATACGCAGTATTTT | CSARDSGRGDTDTQYF
. | TRBJ2-3 | TRBV25-1 | few | TGTGCCAGCAGTGAATACATCAGGGGAGGCACAGATACGCAGTATTTT | CASSEYIRGGTDTQYF
. | TRBJ2-3 | TRBV4-1 | . | TGCGCCAGCAGCCAAGAGGAGGGGTGGGATACGCAGTATTTT | CASSQEEGWDTQYF
TRBD1 | TRBJ2-1 | TRBV5-4 | few | TGTGCCAGCAGGGGACAGGTGAGCTCCTACAATGAGCAGTTCTTC | CASRGQVSSYNEQFF
. | TRBJ1-5 | TRBV24-1 | . | TGTGCCACCAGTGGGAAGGGATCGAATAGCAATCAGCCCCAGCATTTT | CATSGKGSNSNQPQHF
. | TRBJ1-1 | TRBV27 | many | TGTGCCAGCACCTCCGGACAGCCCTGGAACACTGAAGCTTTCTTT | CASTSGQPWNTEAFF
. | TRBJ2-2 | TRBV4-1 | few | TGCGCCAGCAGCCAAGCGACGACAGACCTCACCGGGGAGCTGTTTTTT | CASSQATTDLTGELFF
TRBD1 | TRBJ2-2 | TRBV7-9 | once | TGTGCCAGCAGCCCTCCGGGGACAGGGAGGGACACCGGGGAGCTGTTTTTT | CASSPPGTGRDTGELFF
. | TRBJ1-1 | TRBV15 | . | TGTGCCACCAGCAGAGTCCGTGACACTGAAGCTTTCTTT | CATSRVRDTEAFF
TRBD2 | TRBJ2-7 | TRBV10-3 | . | TGTGCCATCAGTGAGCTTTGGACTAGCGGAGACTACGAGCAGTACTTC | CAISELWTSGDYEQYF
. | TRBJ2-7 | TRBV6-6 | few | TGTGCCAGCAGTTACGGACGAAACGAGCAGTACTTC | CASSYGRNEQYF
. | TRBJ1-5 | TRBV7-9 | . | TGTGCCAGCAGCTTCACTGATACCAACCAGCCCCAGCATTTT | CASSFTDTNQPQHF
TRBD1 | TRBJ1-3 | TRBV28 | . | TGTGCCAGCAGTCGTTTCCGGAACAGGGGGCTTGGAAACACCATATATTTT | CASSRFRNRGLGNTIYF
TRBD2 | TRBJ2-1 | TRBV18 | . | TGTGCCAGCTCACCACCGAACCTAGCGGACAATGAGCAGTTCTTC | CASSPPNLADNEQFF
. | TRBJ2-2 | TRBV29-1 | . | TGCAGCGGTGCCGTCGGGAACACCGGGGAGCTGTTTTTT | CSGAVGNTGELFF
. | TRBJ1-1 | TRBV11-3 | . | TGTGCCAGCAGCCAACAGCGGGGCACTGAAGCTTTCTTT | CASSQQRGTEAFF
TRBD1 | TRBJ2-2 | TRBV7-2 | . | TGTGCCAGCAGCTTAATGGGACAGGGGATGTGGGCCGGGGAGCTGTTTTTT | CASSLMGQGMWAGELFF